Listed below are T cell receptor beta chains from one sample, sequenced in a study of a mutant IDH1 vaccine in newly diagnosed glioma. These TCRs are of unknown antigen specificity. Here immunoSEQ multiplex PCR was the method, and the copy in TCRdb shows in-frame clones only, minus some. The sample has fewer than 55,000 clones; 81% are singletons. The starting material was PBMCs, obtained from a glioma patient whose treatment included an IDH1 peptide vaccine. The origin of the receptors is a woman aged 40 to 55 with glioma. Some clones in this sample may be carry-over from other donors' samples. Both conserved end residues are trimmed from each CDR3.

V gene	J gene	CDR3 protein
TRBV7-2	TRBJ2-1	ASSLGPGLARDEQF
TRBV11-1	TRBJ1-6	ASSRGQSSNNSPLH
TRBV12-5	TRBJ2-2	ASRGDVGELF
TRBV28	TRBJ1-5	ASSSRGQGYGQPQH
TRBV27	TRBJ1-4	ASSPLPGLPNEKLF
TRBV7-2	TRBJ1-2	ASSLDSSDSNYGYT
TRBV4-2	TRBJ1-2	ASSQGTSYGYT
TRBV5-1	TRBJ2-3	ASSLMGGTDTQY
TRBV27	TRBJ1-5	ASSLSSGVAQH
TRBV2	TRBJ1-1	ASSDGILGGPLAEAF
TRBV4-2	TRBJ1-1	SSSQDLMNTEAF